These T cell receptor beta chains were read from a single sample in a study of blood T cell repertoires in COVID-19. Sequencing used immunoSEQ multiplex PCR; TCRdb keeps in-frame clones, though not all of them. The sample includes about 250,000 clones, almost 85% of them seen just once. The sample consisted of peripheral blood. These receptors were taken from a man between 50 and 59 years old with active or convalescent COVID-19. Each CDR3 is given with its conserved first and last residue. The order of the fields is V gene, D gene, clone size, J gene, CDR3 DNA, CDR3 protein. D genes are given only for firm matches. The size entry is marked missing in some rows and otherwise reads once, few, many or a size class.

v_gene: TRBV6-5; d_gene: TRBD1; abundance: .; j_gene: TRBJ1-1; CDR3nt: TGTGCCAGCACCCAGGGGGGAGAAGCTTTCTTT; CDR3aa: CASTQGGEAFF
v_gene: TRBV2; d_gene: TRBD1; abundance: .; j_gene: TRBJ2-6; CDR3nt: TGTGCCAGCAGCGAAGACAGGGTTGGGGCCAACGTCCTGACTTTC; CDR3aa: CASSEDRVGANVLTF
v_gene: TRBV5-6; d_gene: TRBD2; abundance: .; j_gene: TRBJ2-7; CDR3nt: TGTGCCAGCAGCCCACCTACTAGCGGGTTCTCCTACGAGCAGTACTTC; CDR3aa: CASSPPTSGFSYEQYF
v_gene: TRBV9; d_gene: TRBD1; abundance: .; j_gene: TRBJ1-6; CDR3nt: TGTGCCAGCAGCACCTCGGGACAGGGAGATTCACCCCTCCACTTT; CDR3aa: CASSTSGQGDSPLHF
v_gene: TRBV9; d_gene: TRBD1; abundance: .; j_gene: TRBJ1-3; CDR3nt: TGTGCCAGCAGCGTAGCCGGGACAGCCCTTGGAAACACCATATATTTT; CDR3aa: CASSVAGTALGNTIYF
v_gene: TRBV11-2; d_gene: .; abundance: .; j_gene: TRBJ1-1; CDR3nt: TGTGCCAGCAGCCGAGCCGGGGAAGGAACTGAAGCTTTCTTT; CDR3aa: CASSRAGEGTEAFF
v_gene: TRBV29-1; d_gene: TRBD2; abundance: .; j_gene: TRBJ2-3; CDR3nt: TGCAGCGTTTTTGGCGCAACTAGCGAGGTGTCAGATACGCAGTATTTT; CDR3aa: CSVFGATSEVSDTQYF
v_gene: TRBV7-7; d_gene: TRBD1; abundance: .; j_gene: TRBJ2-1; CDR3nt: TGTGCCAGCAGCCTAGGGACAGGGGTTGGGAATGAGCAGTTCTTC; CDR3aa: CASSLGTGVGNEQFF
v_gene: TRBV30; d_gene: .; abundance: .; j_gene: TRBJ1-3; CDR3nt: TGTGCCTGGAGTGCCGCTGGAAACACCATATATTTT; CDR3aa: CAWSAAGNTIYF
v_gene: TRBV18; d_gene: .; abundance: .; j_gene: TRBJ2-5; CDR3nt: TGTGCCAGCTCACACGACCGGGAGGAGACCCAGTACTTC; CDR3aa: CASSHDREETQYF
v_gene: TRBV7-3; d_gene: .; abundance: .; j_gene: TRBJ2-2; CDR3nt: TGTGCCAGCAGCTCCCGGGACTCGAGAAACACCGGGGAGCTGTTTTTT; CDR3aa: CASSSRDSRNTGELFF
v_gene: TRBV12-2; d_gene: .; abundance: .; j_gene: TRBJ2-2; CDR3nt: TGTGCAAGTCGCTCCAGACTAGCGGGCGATAACACCGGGGAGCTGTTTTTT; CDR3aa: CASRSRLAGDNTGELFF
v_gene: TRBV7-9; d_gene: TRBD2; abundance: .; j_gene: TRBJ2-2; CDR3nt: TGTGCCAGCAGCGTGCCGGGGGGAAACACCGGGGAGCTGTTTTTT; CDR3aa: CASSVPGGNTGELFF
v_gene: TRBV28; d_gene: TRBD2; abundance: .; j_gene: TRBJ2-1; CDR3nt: TGTGCCAGCAGTTGGGCCCGGGCGGGAGGCGGGGAGCAGTTCTTC; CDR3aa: CASSWARAGGGEQFF
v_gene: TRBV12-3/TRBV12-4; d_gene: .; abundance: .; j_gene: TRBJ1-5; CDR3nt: TGTGCCAGCAGTTGGAGGCATCAGCCCCAGCATTTT; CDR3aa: CASSWRHQPQHF
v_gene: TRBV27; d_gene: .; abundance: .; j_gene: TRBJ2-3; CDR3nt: TGTGCCAGCAGTTTAGGCAGGGCCCGATTAGATACGCAGTATTTT; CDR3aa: CASSLGRARLDTQYF
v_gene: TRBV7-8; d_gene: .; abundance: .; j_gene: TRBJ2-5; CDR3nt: TGTGCCATCCAAGGGCAGGGATGGGAGACCCAGTACTTC; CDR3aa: CAIQGQGWETQYF
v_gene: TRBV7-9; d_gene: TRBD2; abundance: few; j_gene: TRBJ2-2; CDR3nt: TGTGCCAGCAACCGGGGACTAGCGGGGAGGCCCGGGGAGCTGTTTTTT; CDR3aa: CASNRGLAGRPGELFF
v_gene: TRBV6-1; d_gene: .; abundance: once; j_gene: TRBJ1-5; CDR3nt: TGTGCCAGCAGTGATAGACTGAATCAGCCCCAGCATTTT; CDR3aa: CASSDRLNQPQHF
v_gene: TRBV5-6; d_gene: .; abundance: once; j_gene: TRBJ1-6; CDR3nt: TGTGCCAGCAGCTTACGACAGGCGAATAATTCACCCCTCCACTTT; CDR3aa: CASSLRQANNSPLHF
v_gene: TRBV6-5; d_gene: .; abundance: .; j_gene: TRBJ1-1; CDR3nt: TGTGCCAGCACTCTATACACTGAAGCTTTCTTT; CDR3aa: CASTLYTEAFF
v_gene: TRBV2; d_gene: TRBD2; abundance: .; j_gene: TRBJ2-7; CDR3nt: TGTGCCAGCACTTTATTCGGTAGCGGGAGTTACGAGCAGTACTTC; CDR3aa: CASTLFGSGSYEQYF
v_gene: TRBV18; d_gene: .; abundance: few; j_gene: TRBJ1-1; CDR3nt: TGTGCCAGCTCACCAGGCCAGGAGGTGAACACTGAAGCTTTCTTT; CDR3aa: CASSPGQEVNTEAFF
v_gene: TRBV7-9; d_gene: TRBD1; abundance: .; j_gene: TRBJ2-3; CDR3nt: TGTGCCAGCAGCCTGGACAGGGGTCGGGATACGCAGTATTTT; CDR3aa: CASSLDRGRDTQYF
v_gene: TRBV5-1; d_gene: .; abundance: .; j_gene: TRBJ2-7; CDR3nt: TGCGCCAGCAGCCCCGCGGCAGGGGCGATTTACGAGCAGTACTTC; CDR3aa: CASSPAAGAIYEQYF
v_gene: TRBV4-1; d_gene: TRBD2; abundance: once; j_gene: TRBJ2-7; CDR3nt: TGCGCCAGCAGCCCGCAGGGAGGGCCTCCCGAGCAGTACTTC; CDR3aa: CASSPQGGPPEQYF
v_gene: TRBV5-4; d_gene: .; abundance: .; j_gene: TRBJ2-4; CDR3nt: TGTGCCAGCAGCTTCGCAGGAGCCAAAAACATTCAGTACTTC; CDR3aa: CASSFAGAKNIQYF
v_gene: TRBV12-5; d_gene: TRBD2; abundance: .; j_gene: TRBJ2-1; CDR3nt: TGTGCTAGTGGTTCGCAGCTTACTAGCGCCGAGCAGTTCTTC; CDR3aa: CASGSQLTSAEQFF
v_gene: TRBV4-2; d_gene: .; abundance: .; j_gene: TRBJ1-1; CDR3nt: TGTGCCAGCAGCCAAGATCTCTACCTGGCCAGAGGCACTGAAGCTTTCTTT; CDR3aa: CASSQDLYLARGTEAFF
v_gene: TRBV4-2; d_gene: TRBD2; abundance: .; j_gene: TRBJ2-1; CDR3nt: TGTGCCAGCAGCCAAGAGTTCTCCCTCCTGCTAGCGGCCCACAATGAGCAGTTCTTC; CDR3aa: CASSQEFSLLLAAHNEQFF
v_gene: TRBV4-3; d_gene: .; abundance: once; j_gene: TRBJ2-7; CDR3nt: TGCGCCAGCAGCCAAGATAGCACCCACGAGCAGTACTTC; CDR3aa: CASSQDSTHEQYF
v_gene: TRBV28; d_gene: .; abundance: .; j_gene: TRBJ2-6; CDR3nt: TGTGCCAGCAGTTTAGTGGCGACTTCCCAGTCTGGGGCCAACGTCCTGACTTTC; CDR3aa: CASSLVATSQSGANVLTF
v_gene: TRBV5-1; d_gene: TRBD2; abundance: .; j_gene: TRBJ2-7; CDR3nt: TGCGCCAGCAGCGCCCGGTTGGCGGGAGGCTCCTACGAGCAGTACTTC; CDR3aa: CASSARLAGGSYEQYF
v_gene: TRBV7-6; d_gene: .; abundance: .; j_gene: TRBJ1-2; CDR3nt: TGTGCCAGCAGCCCGAGGAGGGGACGCAACTATGGCTACACCTTC; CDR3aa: CASSPRRGRNYGYTF
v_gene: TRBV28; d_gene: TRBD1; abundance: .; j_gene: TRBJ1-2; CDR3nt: TGTGCCAGCAGCGGGGGACAGGGGTATGGCTACACCTTC; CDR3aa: CASSGGQGYGYTF
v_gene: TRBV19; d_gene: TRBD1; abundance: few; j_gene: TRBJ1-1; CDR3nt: TGTGCCAGCCGGGACAGGGGGATGAACACTGAAGCTTTCTTT; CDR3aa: CASRDRGMNTEAFF
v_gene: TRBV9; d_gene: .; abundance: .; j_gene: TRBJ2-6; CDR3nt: TGTGCCAGCAGTGCAGGGGACGCCGGGGCCAACGTCCTGACTTTC; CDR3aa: CASSAGDAGANVLTF